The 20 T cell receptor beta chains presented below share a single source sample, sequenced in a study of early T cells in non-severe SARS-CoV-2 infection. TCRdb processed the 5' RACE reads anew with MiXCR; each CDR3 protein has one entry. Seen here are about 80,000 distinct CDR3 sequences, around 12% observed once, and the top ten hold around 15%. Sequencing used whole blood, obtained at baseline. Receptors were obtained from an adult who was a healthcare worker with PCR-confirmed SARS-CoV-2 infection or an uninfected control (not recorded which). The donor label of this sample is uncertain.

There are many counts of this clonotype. CDR3: CASSLEASYNEQFF. As DNA, the CDR3 is TGTGCCAGCAGCTTAGAAGCGAGCTACAATGAGCAGTTCTTC. The V call is TRBV11-3, the J call TRBJ2-1; unclear D gene. Per germline, CDR1 SGHNT and CDR2 YENEEA. This CDR3 is 14 amino acids long. V was pared by 0 bases and J by 3 bases, with 6 bases between.

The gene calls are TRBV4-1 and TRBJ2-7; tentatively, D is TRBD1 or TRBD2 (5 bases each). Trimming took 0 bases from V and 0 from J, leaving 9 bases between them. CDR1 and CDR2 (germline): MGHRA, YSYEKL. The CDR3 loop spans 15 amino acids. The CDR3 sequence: CASSQEGTASYEQYF. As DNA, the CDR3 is TGCGCCAGCAGCCAAGAGGGGACGGCCTCCTACGAGCAGTACTTC.

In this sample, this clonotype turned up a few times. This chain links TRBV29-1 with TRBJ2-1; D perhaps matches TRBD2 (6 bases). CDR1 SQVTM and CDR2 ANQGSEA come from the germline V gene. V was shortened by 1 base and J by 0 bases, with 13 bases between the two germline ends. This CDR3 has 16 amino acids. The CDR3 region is CSVEGGVLLSYNEQFF. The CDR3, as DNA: TGCAGCGTTGAAGGCGGGGTCCTACTCTCCTACAATGAGCAGTTCTTC.

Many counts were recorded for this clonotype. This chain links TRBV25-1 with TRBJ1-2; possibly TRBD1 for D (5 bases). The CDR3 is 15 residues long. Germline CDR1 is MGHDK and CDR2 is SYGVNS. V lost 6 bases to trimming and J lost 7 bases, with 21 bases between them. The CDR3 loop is CASSPMGGEDPGYTF. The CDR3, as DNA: TGTGCCAGCAGCCCAATGGGGGGGGAGGATCCTGGCTACACCTTC.

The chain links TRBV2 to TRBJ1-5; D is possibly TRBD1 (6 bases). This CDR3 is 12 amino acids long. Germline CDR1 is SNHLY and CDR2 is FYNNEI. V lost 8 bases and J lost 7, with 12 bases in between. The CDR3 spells CASPGGHQPQHF. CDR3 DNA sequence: TGTGCCAGCCCCGGGGGGCACCAGCCCCAGCATTTT.

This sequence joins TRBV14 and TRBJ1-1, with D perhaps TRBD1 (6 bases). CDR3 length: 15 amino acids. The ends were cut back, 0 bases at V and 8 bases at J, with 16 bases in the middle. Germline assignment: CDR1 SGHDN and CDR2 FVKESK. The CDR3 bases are TGTGCCAGCAGCCAAGAGGGCCGGGGGGCCTCGGAAGCTTTCTTT. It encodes CASSQEGRGASEAFF.

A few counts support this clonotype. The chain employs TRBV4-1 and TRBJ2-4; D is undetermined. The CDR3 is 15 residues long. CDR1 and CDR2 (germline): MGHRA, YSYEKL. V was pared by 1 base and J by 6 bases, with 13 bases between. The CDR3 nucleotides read TGCGCCAGCAGCCAAGTACCAAACCAATTAAACATTCAGTACTTC. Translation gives CASSQVPNQLNIQYF.

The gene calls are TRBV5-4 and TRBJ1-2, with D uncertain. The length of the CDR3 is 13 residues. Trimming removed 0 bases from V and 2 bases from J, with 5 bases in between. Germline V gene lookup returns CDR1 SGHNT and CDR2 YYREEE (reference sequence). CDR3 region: CASSLETNYGYTF. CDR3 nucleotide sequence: TGTGCCAGCAGCTTGGAAACAAACTATGGCTACACCTTC.

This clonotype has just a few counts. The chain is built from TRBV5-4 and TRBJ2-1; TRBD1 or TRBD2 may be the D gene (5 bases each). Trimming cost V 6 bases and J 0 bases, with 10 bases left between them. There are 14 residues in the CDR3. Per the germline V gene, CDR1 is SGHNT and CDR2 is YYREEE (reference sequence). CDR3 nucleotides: TGTGCCAGCATGGGGGAGAGCTCCTACAATGAGCAGTTCTTC. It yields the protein CASMGESSYNEQFF. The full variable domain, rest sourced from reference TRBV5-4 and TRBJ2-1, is ETGVTQSPTHLIKTRGQQVTLRCSSQSGHNTVSWYQQALGQGPQFIFQYYREEENGRGNFPPRFSGLQFPNYSSELNVNALELDDSALYLCASMGESSYNEQFFGPGTRLTVL.

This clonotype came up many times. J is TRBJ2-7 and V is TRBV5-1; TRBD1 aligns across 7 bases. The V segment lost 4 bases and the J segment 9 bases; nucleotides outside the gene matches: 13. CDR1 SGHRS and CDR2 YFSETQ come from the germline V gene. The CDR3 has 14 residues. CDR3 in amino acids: CASSPDLDRLVQYF. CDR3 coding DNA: TGCGCCAGCAGCCCCGACTTGGACAGGCTAGTGCAGTACTTC.

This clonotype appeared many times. CDR3 region: CASHQLAGGQETQYF. The CDR3 DNA is TGTGCCAGTCACCAATTAGCGGGGGGCCAAGAGACCCAGTACTTC. The chain recombines TRBV18 with TRBJ2-5; TRBD2 aligns across 10 bases. V shed 9 bases and J 1 base; nucleotides not matched to a gene: 8. Germline CDR1 is KGHSH and CDR2 is LQKENI. The CDR3 is made up of 15 amino acids.

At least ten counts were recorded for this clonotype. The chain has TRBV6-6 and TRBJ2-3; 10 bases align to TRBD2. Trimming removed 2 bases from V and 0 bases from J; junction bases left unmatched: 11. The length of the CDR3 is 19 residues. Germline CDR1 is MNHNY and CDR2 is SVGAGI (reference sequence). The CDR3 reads CASSYGSGGAGPSTDTQYF. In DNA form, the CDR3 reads TGTGCCAGCAGTTACGGCAGCGGGGGGGCCGGACCTAGCACAGATACGCAGTATTTT.

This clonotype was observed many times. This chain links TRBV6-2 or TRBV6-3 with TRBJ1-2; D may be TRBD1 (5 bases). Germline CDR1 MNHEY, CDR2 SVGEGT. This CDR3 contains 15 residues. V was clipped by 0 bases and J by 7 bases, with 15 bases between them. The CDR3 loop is CASSYSWRGSGGYTF. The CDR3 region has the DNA TGTGCCAGCAGTTACTCCTGGCGGGGCAGCGGTGGCTACACCTTC.

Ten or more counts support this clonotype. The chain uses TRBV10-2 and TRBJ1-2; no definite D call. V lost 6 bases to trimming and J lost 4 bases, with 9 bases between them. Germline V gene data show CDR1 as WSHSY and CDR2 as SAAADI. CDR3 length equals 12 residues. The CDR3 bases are TGCGCCAGCAGGAGGGATTCCTATGGCTACACCTTC. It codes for CASRRDSYGYTF.

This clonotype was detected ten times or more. The CDR3 region is CASSWYGNQPQHF. For the CDR3, the DNA is TGTGCCAGCAGCTGGTACGGCAATCAGCCCCAGCATTTT. The chain recombines TRBV7-6 with TRBJ1-5; D gene ambiguous. Trimming left V 4 bases short and J 2 bases short, with 6 bases between. Germline V gene data show CDR1 as SGHVS and CDR2 as FNYEAQ. The CDR3 extends over 13 amino acids.

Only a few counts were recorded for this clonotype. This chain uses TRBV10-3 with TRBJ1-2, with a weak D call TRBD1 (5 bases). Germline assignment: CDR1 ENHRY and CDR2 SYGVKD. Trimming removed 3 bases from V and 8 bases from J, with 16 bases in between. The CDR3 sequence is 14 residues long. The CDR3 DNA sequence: TGTGCCATCAGTGAACGGGACCTGTCCGTCGGCTACACCTTC. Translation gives CAISERDLSVGYTF.

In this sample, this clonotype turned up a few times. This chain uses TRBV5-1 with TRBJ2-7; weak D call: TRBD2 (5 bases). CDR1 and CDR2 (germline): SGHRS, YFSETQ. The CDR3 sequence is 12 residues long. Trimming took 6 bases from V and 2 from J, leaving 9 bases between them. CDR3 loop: CASTAGTYEQYF. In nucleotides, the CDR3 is TGCGCCAGCACGGCGGGTACCTACGAGCAGTACTTC.

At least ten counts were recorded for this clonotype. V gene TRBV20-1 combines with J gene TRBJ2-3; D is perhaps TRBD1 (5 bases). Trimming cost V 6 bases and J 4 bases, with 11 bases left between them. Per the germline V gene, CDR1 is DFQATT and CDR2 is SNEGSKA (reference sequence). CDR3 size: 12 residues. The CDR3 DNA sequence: TGCAGTGCAAGCCAGGGCCCAGATACGCAGTATTTT. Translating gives CSASQGPDTQYF.

The CDR3: CAIGGPPEYF. Written as DNA, the CDR3 is TGTGCCATCGGAGGACCGCCGGAGTACTTC. This sequence joins TRBV10-3 and TRBJ2-7; a possible D gene is TRBD2 (5 bases). V dropped 8 bases and J dropped 11 bases, with 13 bases sitting between them. The CDR3 loop spans 10 amino acids. From germline, CDR1 is ENHRY and CDR2 SYGVKD.

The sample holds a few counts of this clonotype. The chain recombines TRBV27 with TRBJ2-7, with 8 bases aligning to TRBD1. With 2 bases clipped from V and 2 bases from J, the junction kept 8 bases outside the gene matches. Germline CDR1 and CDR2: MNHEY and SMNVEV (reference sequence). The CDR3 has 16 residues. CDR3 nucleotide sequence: TGTGCCAGCAGTTTAGGCTACCGGGACAGGCCCTACGAGCAGTACTTC. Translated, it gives CASSLGYRDRPYEQYF.